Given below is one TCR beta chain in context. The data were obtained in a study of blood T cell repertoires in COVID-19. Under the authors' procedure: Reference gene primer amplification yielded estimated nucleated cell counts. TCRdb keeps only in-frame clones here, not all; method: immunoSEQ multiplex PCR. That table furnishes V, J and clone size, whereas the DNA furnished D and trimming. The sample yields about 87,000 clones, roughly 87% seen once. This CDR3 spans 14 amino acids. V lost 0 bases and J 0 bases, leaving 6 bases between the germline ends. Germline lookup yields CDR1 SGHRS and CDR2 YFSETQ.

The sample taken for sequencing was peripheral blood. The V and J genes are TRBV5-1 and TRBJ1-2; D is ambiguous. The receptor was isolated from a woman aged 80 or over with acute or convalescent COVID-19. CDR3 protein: CASSLVPANYGYTF. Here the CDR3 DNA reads TGCGCCAGCAGCTTGGTGCCAGCTAACTATGGCTACACCTTC.